This is a list of T cell receptor beta chains from one sample in a study of T cells in Graves' hyperthyroidism and ophthalmopathy. TCRdb called the multiplex PCR reads again in MiXCR, with one record for every CDR3 protein. The sample carries roughly 350,000 distinct CDR3 sequences, approximately 15% recorded once. Sequencing was carried out using blood. These receptors were taken from a woman in her thirties or forties with Graves' ophthalmopathy. Both conserved end residues are part of each CDR3. D genes are given only for firm matches.

v_call: TRBV27
j_call: TRBJ2-5
d_call: TRBD2
cdr3_aa: CASSHFGAAGAFQETQYF

v_call: TRBV7-9
j_call: TRBJ2-7
d_call: TRBD2
cdr3_aa: CASSLAASGKSYEQYF

v_call: TRBV6-2/TRBV6-3
j_call: TRBJ1-6
d_call: TRBD1
cdr3_aa: CASSYPDRGNNSPLHF

v_call: TRBV12-3/TRBV12-4
j_call: TRBJ1-2
d_call: .
cdr3_aa: CASSFGLSYTF

v_call: TRBV10-3
j_call: TRBJ2-5
d_call: TRBD1
cdr3_aa: CAISEGGTGLETQYF

v_call: TRBV9
j_call: TRBJ2-1
d_call: TRBD2
cdr3_aa: CASSLISGPYNEQFF

v_call: TRBV6-1
j_call: TRBJ2-3
d_call: .
cdr3_aa: CASSMLVLTTDTQYF

v_call: TRBV28
j_call: TRBJ2-1
d_call: .
cdr3_aa: CASSRPFAEQFF

v_call: TRBV7-9
j_call: TRBJ1-1
d_call: .
cdr3_aa: CASNPLWGVEAFF

v_call: TRBV6-5
j_call: TRBJ1-2
d_call: .
cdr3_aa: CASSYELVGNYGYTF

v_call: TRBV20-1
j_call: TRBJ2-2
d_call: .
cdr3_aa: CSARDLRGAPDTGELFF

v_call: TRBV12-3/TRBV12-4
j_call: TRBJ1-3
d_call: .
cdr3_aa: CASSLKQGNTIYF

v_call: TRBV18
j_call: TRBJ2-2
d_call: .
cdr3_aa: CASSPPQAPTGELFF

v_call: TRBV28
j_call: TRBJ2-2
d_call: TRBD1
cdr3_aa: CASSPRDRGTTGELFF

v_call: TRBV15
j_call: TRBJ1-3
d_call: TRBD1
cdr3_aa: CATSGDRGVGNTIYF

v_call: TRBV6-1
j_call: TRBJ1-3
d_call: .
cdr3_aa: CASSESVMASGNTIYF

v_call: TRBV10-3
j_call: TRBJ2-3
d_call: TRBD2
cdr3_aa: CAISASPLAESTDTQYF

v_call: TRBV12-3/TRBV12-4
j_call: TRBJ1-1
d_call: .
cdr3_aa: CASSRDFGEAFF

v_call: TRBV19
j_call: TRBJ2-7
d_call: TRBD2
cdr3_aa: CASSIMTGGRPYEQYF

v_call: TRBV7-9
j_call: TRBJ2-1
d_call: .
cdr3_aa: CASSVSVEQFF

v_call: TRBV11-3
j_call: TRBJ2-1
d_call: .
cdr3_aa: CASSFRESSYNEQFF

v_call: TRBV5-8
j_call: TRBJ2-5
d_call: .
cdr3_aa: CASSLEGSGQETQYF

v_call: TRBV6-2/TRBV6-3
j_call: TRBJ2-7
d_call: .
cdr3_aa: CASASLTPGWRSRYEQYF

v_call: TRBV24-1
j_call: TRBJ2-3
d_call: TRBD1
cdr3_aa: CATSDDGTEKSTDTQYF

v_call: TRBV18
j_call: TRBJ2-1
d_call: .
cdr3_aa: CASSKQLAGYNEQFF

v_call: TRBV12-3/TRBV12-4
j_call: TRBJ1-2
d_call: .
cdr3_aa: CATGRNGDYGYTF

v_call: TRBV20-1
j_call: TRBJ2-1
d_call: TRBD2
cdr3_aa: CSASEAGAVDEQFF

v_call: TRBV3-1
j_call: TRBJ1-1
d_call: .
cdr3_aa: CASSQLRPTEAFF

v_call: TRBV6-1
j_call: TRBJ2-3
d_call: TRBD2
cdr3_aa: CASSPDLSGGAQDTQYF

v_call: TRBV3-1
j_call: TRBJ1-2
d_call: TRBD1
cdr3_aa: CASSPRDRGFDGYTF

v_call: TRBV5-1
j_call: TRBJ2-1
d_call: .
cdr3_aa: CASSGGGGLGYNEQFF

v_call: TRBV5-5
j_call: TRBJ2-7
d_call: .
cdr3_aa: CASSASTVITYEQYF

v_call: TRBV9
j_call: TRBJ2-6
d_call: TRBD2
cdr3_aa: CASSPRGRGGKGANVLTF

v_call: TRBV6-1
j_call: TRBJ2-2
d_call: .
cdr3_aa: CASSEGRTPGTGIGELFF

v_call: TRBV5-6
j_call: TRBJ1-4
d_call: .
cdr3_aa: CASSDRQGEKLFF

v_call: TRBV12-3/TRBV12-4
j_call: TRBJ1-3
d_call: .
cdr3_aa: CASSLQGLAGNTIYF

v_call: TRBV10-1
j_call: TRBJ1-6
d_call: .
cdr3_aa: CASSDGAGRDSPLHF

v_call: TRBV20-1
j_call: TRBJ2-4
d_call: .
cdr3_aa: CSARGLGHLIAKNIQYF

v_call: TRBV27
j_call: TRBJ1-6
d_call: TRBD1
cdr3_aa: CASSPQQGAYYNSPLHF

v_call: TRBV6-2/TRBV6-3
j_call: TRBJ2-1
d_call: TRBD2
cdr3_aa: CASSYPRLAGGRDEQFF

v_call: TRBV28
j_call: TRBJ1-1
d_call: .
cdr3_aa: CASRDLKNTEAFF

v_call: TRBV28
j_call: TRBJ2-2
d_call: TRBD2
cdr3_aa: CASRSEVWLAGGPRRGTGELFF

v_call: TRBV27
j_call: TRBJ1-2
d_call: TRBD1
cdr3_aa: CASSFRDRVDGYTF

v_call: TRBV4-2
j_call: TRBJ2-1
d_call: TRBD1
cdr3_aa: CASSQDTGGRYEQFF

v_call: TRBV20-1
j_call: TRBJ1-2
d_call: .
cdr3_aa: CSAPGASNYGYTF

v_call: TRBV20-1
j_call: TRBJ2-5
d_call: TRBD1
cdr3_aa: CSANPWQGAQETQYF